Listed here is a single T cell receptor beta chain. The sample is drawn from a study of blood T cell repertoires in COVID-19. Across the study: Both acute and convalescent COVID-19 samples were obtained from the United States, Italy and Spain.

The data were produced by immunoSEQ multiplex PCR, yet TCRdb's version contains in-frame clones alone and is incomplete. This sample has around 99,000 clones; over 80% occur once, and the top ten carry about 20%. V gave up 3 bases and J gave up 2 bases, with 7 bases separating them. From germline, CDR1 is MDHEN and CDR2 SYDVKM. The CDR3 has 14 residues. This chain uses TRBV28 with TRBJ2-2; D is unresolved. The TCR comes from a woman aged 55-69 years with acute or convalescent COVID-19. The sequenced material came from peripheral blood. The chain's CDR3 is CASSFSFNTGELFF. DNA for the CDR3: TGTGCCAGCAGTTTTTCCTTTAACACCGGGGAGCTGTTTTTT.